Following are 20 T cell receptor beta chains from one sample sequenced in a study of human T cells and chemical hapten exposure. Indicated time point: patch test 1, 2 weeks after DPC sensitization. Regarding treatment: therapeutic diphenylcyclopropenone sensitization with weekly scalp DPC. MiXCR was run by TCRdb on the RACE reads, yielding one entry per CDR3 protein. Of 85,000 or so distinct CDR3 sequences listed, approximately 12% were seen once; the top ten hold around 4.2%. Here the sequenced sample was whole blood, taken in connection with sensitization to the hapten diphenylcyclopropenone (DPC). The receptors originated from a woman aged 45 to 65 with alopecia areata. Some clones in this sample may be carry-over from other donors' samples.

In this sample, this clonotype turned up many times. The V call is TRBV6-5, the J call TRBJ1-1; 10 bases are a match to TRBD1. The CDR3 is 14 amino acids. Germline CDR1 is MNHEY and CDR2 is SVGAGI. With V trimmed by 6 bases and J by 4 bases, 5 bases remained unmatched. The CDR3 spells CASRTGQGGTEAFF. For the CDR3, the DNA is TGTGCCAGCAGAACCGGACAGGGGGGCACTGAAGCTTTCTTT.

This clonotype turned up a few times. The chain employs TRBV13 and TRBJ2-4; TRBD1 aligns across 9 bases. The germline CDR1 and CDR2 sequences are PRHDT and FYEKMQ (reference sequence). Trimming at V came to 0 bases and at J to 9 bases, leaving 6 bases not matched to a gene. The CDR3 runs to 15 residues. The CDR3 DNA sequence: TGTGCCAGCAGCTTAGGTGGACAGGGGAGAGGCATTCAGTACTTC. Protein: CASSLGGQGRGIQYF. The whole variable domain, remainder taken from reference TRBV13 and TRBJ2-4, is AAGVIQSPRHLIKEKRETATLKCYPIPRHDTVYWYQQGPGQDPQFLISFYEKMQSDKGSIPDRFSAQQFSDYHSELNMSSLELGDSALYFCASSLGGQGRGIQYFGAGTRLSVL.

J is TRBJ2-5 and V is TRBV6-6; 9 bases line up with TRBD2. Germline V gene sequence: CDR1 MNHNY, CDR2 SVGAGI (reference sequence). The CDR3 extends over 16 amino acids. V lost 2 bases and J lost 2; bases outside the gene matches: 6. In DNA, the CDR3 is TGTGCCAGCAGTTACGGGGCTAGCGGGGTTCAAGAGACCCAGTACTTC. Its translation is CASSYGASGVQETQYF.

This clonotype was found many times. The CDR3 is CASSSPAGPNEKLFF. The CDR3 region has the DNA TGTGCCAGCAGCTCGCCGGCGGGGCCTAATGAAAAACTGTTTTTT. This chain uses TRBV7-8 with TRBJ1-4, with a possible D match to TRBD1 (5 bases). The CDR3 runs to 15 residues. V was pared by 4 bases and J by 3 bases, with 12 bases between. Per the germline V gene, CDR1 is SGHVS and CDR2 is FQNEAQ.

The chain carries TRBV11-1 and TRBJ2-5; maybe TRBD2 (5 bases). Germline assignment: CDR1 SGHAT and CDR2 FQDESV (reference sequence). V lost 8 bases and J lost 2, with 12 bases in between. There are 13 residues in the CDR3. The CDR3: CASGLAEQETQYF. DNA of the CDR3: TGTGCCAGCGGGCTAGCTGAACAAGAGACCCAGTACTTC.

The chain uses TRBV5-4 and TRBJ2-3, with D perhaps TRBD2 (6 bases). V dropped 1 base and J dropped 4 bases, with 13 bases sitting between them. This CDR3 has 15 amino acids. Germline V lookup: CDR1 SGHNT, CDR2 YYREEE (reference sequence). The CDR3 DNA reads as TGTGCCAGCAGCTTGTCTCCTAGGGAGGCAGATACGCAGTATTTT. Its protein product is CASSLSPREADTQYF.

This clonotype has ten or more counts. The CDR3 here is CASSPTTGGGQPQHF. The CDR3 DNA sequence: TGTGCCAGCAGCCCCACGACAGGGGGCGGTCAGCCCCAGCATTTT. The chain uses TRBV4-2 and TRBJ1-5, with 10 nucleotides matching TRBD1. There are 15 residues in the CDR3. Germline values: CDR1 LGHNA, CDR2 YNFKEQ. V trimming: 4 bases; J trimming: 6 bases; junction bases outside the gene matches: 6.

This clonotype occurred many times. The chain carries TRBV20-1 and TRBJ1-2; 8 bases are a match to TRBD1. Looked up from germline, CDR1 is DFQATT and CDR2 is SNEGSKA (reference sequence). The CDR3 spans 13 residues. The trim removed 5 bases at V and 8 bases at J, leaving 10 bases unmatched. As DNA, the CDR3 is TGCAGTGCTGCCGCCGGGACAGGTGGGGGCTACACCTTC. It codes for CSAAAGTGGGYTF.

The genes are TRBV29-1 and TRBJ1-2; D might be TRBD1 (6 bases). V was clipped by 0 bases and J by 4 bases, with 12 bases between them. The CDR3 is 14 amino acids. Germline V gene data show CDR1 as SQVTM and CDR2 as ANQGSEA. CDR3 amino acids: CSVEDRGEVYGYTF. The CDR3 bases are TGCAGCGTTGAAGATAGGGGGGAAGTCTATGGCTACACCTTC.

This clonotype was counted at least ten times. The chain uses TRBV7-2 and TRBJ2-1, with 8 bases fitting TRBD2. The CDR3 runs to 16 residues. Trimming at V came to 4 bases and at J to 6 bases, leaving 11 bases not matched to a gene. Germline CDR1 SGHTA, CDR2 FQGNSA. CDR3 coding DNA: TGTGCCAGCAGCTCCGGTCGATACCGGGGGGGCAATGAGCAGTTCTTC. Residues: CASSSGRYRGGNEQFF.

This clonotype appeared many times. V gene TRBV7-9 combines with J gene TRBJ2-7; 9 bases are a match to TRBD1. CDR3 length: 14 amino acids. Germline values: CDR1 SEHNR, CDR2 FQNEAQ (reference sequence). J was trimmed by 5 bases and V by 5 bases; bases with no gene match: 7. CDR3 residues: CASSEQGAGDEQYF. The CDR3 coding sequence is TGTGCCAGCAGCGAACAGGGGGCGGGAGACGAGCAGTACTTC.

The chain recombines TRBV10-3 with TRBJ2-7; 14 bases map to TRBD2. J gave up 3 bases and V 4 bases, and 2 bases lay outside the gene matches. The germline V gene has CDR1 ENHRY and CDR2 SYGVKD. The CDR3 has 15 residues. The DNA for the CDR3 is TGTGCCATCAGTGGCGGGACTAGCGGGGGCTACGAGCAGTACTTC. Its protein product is CAISGGTSGGYEQYF.

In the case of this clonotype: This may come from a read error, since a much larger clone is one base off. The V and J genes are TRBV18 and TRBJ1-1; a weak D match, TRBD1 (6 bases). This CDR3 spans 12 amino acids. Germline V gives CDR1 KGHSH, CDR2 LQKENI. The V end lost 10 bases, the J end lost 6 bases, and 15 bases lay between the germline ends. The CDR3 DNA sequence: TGTGCCACCCCTCGTACAGGGTCTGAAGCTTTCTTT. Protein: CATPRTGSEAFF.

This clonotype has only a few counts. CDR3 DNA: TGCGCCAGCAGCTGGGACTCCAATGAGCAGTTCTTC. The encoded protein is CASSWDSNEQFF. V gene TRBV5-1 combines with J gene TRBJ2-1; TRBD2 might be the D (6 bases). Trimming removed 3 bases from V and 6 bases from J, with 7 bases in between. The V gene's germline CDR1 is SGHRS and CDR2 YFSETQ. The CDR3 is 12 residues long.

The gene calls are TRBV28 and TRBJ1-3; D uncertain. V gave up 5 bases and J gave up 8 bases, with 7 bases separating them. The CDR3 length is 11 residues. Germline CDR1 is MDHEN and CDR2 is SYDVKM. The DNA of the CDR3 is TGTGCCAGCAGTCGGCTGGACACCATATATTTT. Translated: CASSRLDTIYF.

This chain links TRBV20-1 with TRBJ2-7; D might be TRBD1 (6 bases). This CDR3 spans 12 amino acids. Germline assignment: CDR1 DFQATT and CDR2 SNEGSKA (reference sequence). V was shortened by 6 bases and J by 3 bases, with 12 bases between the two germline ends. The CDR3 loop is CSALRTDYEQYF. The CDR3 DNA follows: TGCAGTGCACTTCGGACAGACTACGAGCAGTACTTC.

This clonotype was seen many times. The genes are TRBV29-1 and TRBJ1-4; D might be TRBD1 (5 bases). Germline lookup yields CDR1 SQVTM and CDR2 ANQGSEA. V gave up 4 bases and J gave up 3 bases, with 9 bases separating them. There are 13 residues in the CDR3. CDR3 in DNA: TGCAGCGTTGGAGAGGGACCTAATGAAAAACTGTTTTTT. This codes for CSVGEGPNEKLFF.

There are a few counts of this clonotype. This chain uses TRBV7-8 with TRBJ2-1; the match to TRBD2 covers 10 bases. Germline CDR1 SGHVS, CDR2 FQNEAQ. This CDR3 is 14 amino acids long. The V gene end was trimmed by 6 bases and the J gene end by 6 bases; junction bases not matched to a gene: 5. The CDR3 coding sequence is TGTGCCAGCAGGCTAGCGGGAGCCTCCAATGAGCAGTTCTTC. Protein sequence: CASRLAGASNEQFF.

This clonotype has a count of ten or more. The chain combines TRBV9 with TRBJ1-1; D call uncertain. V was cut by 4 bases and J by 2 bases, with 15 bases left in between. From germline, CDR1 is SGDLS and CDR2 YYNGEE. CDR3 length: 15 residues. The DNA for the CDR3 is TGTGCCAGCAGCCCCCGGGGAGGAGAAAACACTGAAGCTTTCTTT. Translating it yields CASSPRGGENTEAFF. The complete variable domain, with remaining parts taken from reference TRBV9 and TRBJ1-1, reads DSGVTQTPKHLITATGQRVTLRCSPRSGDLSVYWYQQSLDQGLQFLIQYYNGEERAKGNILERFSAQQFPDLHSELNLSSLELGDSALYFCASSPRGGENTEAFFGQGTRLTVV.

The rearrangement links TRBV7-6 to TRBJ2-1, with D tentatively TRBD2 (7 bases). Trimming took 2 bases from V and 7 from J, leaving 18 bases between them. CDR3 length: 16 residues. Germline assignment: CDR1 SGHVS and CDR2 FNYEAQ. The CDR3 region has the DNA TGTGCCAGCAGCTTATTGGGCGGGGGCGCTTTAAATGAGCAGTTCTTC. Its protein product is CASSLLGGGALNEQFF.